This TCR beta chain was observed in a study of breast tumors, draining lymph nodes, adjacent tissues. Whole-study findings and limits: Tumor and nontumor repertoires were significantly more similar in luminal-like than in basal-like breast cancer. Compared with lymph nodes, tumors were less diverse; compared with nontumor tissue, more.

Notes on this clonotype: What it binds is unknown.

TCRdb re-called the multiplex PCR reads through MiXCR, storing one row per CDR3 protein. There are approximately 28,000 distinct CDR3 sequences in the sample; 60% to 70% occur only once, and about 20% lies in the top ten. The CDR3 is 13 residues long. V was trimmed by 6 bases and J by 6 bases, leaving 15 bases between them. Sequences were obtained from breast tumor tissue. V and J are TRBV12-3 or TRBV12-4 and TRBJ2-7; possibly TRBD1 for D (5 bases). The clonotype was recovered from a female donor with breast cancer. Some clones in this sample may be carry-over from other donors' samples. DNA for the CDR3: TGTGCCAGCAGCATTACCGCAGGGTTCGAGCAGTACTTC. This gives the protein CASSITAGFEQYF.